This TCR beta chain was retrieved from a study of PD-L1 blockade in urothelial cancer. About the research overall: Per blood sample, T cells had a median of roughly 150,000.

Every PCR was spiked with synthetic TCR analog templates. Profiled with immunoSEQ multiplex PCR; TCRdb holds only in-frame clones, not every one. Of around 86,000 clones listed, around 85% were seen once; the top ten hold 6.7%. This CDR3 spans 13 amino acids. With 5 bases clipped from V and 6 bases from J, the junction kept 4 bases outside the gene matches. Germline V gene data show CDR1 as WSHSY and CDR2 as SAAADI. Time point meaning: pretreatment peripheral blood. Sample contribution per patient ranged from 1 to 8, covering pretreatment and on-treatment. The chain is built from TRBV10-2 and TRBJ2-4; 7 bases map to TRBD2. This receptor was identified in a man aged 35 to 55 with urothelial cancer. The sequencing used PBMCs, collected around atezolizumab (anti-PD-L1) treatment. The CDR3 DNA sequence: TGCGCCAGCAGTAATAGCGGGTCAAACATTCAGTACTTC. It yields the protein CASSNSGSNIQYF.